One and the same sample provided the 27 T cell receptor beta chains below, sequenced in a study of beta chain features in type 1 diabetes. Investigators reverse transcribed all isolated RNA, so they sequenced expressed TCRB transcripts. Some clones are missing from TCRdb's copy, which holds only in-frame ones; the method was immunoSEQ multiplex PCR. The sample has roughly 230,000 clones, over 7.5% seen once. The sample was naive CD4+ T cells from blood. The receptor source for this set is a woman between 18 and 30 years old in good health.

There are a few counts of this clone. The chain couples TRBV30 to TRBJ1-2; TRBD1 matches 7 bases. With 8 bases clipped from V and 7 bases from J, the junction kept 10 bases outside the gene matches. This CDR3 is built from 12 residues. Looked up from germline, CDR1 is GTSNPN and CDR2 is SVGIG (reference sequence). The CDR3 sequence is CARHEGAGGYTF. The DNA for the CDR3 is TGTGCCCGGCATGAGGGGGCTGGTGGCTACACCTTC.

In this sample, this clone turned up a few times. CDR3 amino acids: CASSEGPTRVNQPQHF. For the CDR3, the DNA is TGTGCCAGCAGTGAAGGCCCGACCAGGGTAAATCAGCCCCAGCATTTT. The chain recombines TRBV6-1 with TRBJ1-5, with D maybe TRBD1 (5 bases). This CDR3 spans 16 amino acids. Looked up from germline, CDR1 is MNHNS and CDR2 is SASEGT. V was trimmed by 1 base and J by 4 bases, leaving 14 bases between them.

This clone was seen only a few times. J is TRBJ2-3 and V is TRBV21-1; the listed D gene, TRBD1, was not tested against the DNA. TRBV21-1 is listed as a pseudogene. CDR3 length equals 16 residues. The CDR3 loop reads CASGLINPDTTDTQYF. CDR3 in DNA: TGTGCCAGCGGTCTAATAAACCCGGACACCACAGATACGCAGTATTTT.

V and J are TRBV6-1 and TRBJ1-5; 8 nucleotides line up with TRBD1. The germline V gene encodes CDR1 MNHNS and CDR2 SASEGT. This CDR3 is built from 14 residues. V trimming: 6 bases; J trimming: 7 bases; junction bases outside the gene matches: 8. CDR3 DNA: TGTGCCAGCAGGGCGGGGACAGGCATCCAGCCCCAGCATTTT. This gives the protein CASRAGTGIQPQHF.

This chain connects TRBV11-2 to TRBJ1-4, with no clear D. CDR1 is SGHAT, CDR2 FQNNGV, per germline. There are 15 residues in the CDR3. V shed 3 bases and J shed 0 bases, with 8 bases lying between them. The CDR3 nucleotides read TGTGCCAGCAGCTTGAGTGGAGCAACTAATGAAAAACTGTTTTTT. This translates into CASSLSGATNEKLFF.

This clone appeared a few times. The J gene is TRBJ1-6, the V gene TRBV9; 8 bases are shared with TRBD1. This CDR3 is 14 amino acids long. The trim removed 2 bases at V and 9 bases at J, leaving 4 bases unmatched. Germline V CDR1 and CDR2: SGDLS, YYNGEE. This chain's CDR3 is CASSVQGAVSPLHF. CDR3 in DNA: TGTGCCAGCAGCGTTCAGGGGGCGGTTTCACCCCTCCACTTT. Together with reference TRBV9 and TRBJ1-6, the CDR3 gives the full variable domain: DSGVTQTPKHLITATGQRVTLRCSPRSGDLSVYWYQQSLDQGLQFLIQYYNGEERAKGNILERFSAQQFPDLHSELNLSSLELGDSALYFCASSVQGAVSPLHFGNGTRLTVT.

This clone was counted at least ten times. This chain joins TRBV30 and TRBJ2-7; D is perhaps TRBD1 (6 bases). Germline assignment: CDR1 GTSNPN and CDR2 SVGIG (reference sequence). V dropped 5 bases and J dropped 7 bases, with 15 bases sitting between them. This CDR3 comprises 12 residues. CDR3 sequence (DNA): TGTGCCTGGGCCCACAGGGATTGGGAGCAGTACTTC. This gives the protein CAWAHRDWEQYF.

This clone came up a few times. V usage is TRBV6-6 and J usage is TRBJ2-1, with 10 bases fitting TRBD1. Germline V gives CDR1 MNHNY, CDR2 SVGAGI (reference sequence). The trim removed 5 bases at V and 7 bases at J, leaving 8 bases unmatched. The CDR3 is made up of 15 amino acids. This chain's CDR3 is CASSKPGQGINEQFF. The CDR3 DNA reads as TGTGCCAGCAGTAAACCGGGACAGGGGATTAATGAGCAGTTCTTC.

J is TRBJ2-3 and V is TRBV19; 10 nucleotides align to TRBD1. The germline gives CDR1 LNHDA, CDR2 SQIVND (reference sequence). The V and J ends lost 3 bases and 4 bases, in that order; junction bases with no gene match: 10. CDR3 length: 17 amino acids. CDR3 sequence: CASSIPTGTGDADTQYF. The CDR3 DNA reads as TGTGCCAGTAGTATCCCCACCGGGACAGGGGACGCAGATACGCAGTATTTT.

The sample holds a few counts of this clone. V and J are TRBV30 and TRBJ1-2; weak D call: TRBD1 (5 bases). The CDR3 loop spans 14 amino acids. Germline values: CDR1 GTSNPN, CDR2 SVGIG (reference sequence). The V and J ends lost 0 bases and 4 bases respectively, with 12 bases between them. The CDR3 coding sequence is TGTGCCTGGAGTGTAACGGTTAGGGGCTATGGCTACACCTTC. Translated: CAWSVTVRGYGYTF.

This clone was counted ten times or more. The V call is TRBV7-9, the J call TRBJ1-5; 9 nucleotides align to TRBD1. Germline CDR1 and CDR2: SEHNR and FQNEAQ (reference sequence). Unmatched junction bases numbered 7, after V lost 4 bases and J lost 3 bases. CDR3 length: 16 residues. CDR3 bases: TGTGCCAGCAGCTCGTACCGGGACAGGGACAATCAGCCCCAGCATTTT. Protein: CASSSYRDRDNQPQHF.

This chain connects TRBV4-2 to TRBJ2-1; D gene unclear. V lost 5 bases, J lost 0 bases, and 11 bases lay in between. Germline CDR1 is LGHNA and CDR2 is YNFKEQ. There are 15 residues in the CDR3. CDR3 region: CASSLQASSYNEQFF. CDR3 sequence (DNA): TGTGCCAGCAGCTTGCAAGCGAGCTCCTACAATGAGCAGTTCTTC.

The chain is built from TRBV30 and TRBJ1-2; D ambiguous. Germline CDR1 and CDR2: GTSNPN and SVGIG (reference sequence). V lost 2 bases to trimming and J lost 1 base, with 5 bases between them. CDR3 length: 12 residues. CDR3 DNA sequence: TGTGCCTGGAGTCAGGTTAACTATGGCTACACCTTC. Protein product: CAWSQVNYGYTF.

This sequence joins TRBV19 and TRBJ2-7; the D is unclear. There are 17 residues in the CDR3. Germline CDR1 LNHDA, CDR2 SQIVND (reference sequence). V lost 4 bases, J lost 0 bases, and 19 bases lay in between. Here the CDR3 reads CASSTASPGRASYEQYF. The CDR3 DNA sequence: TGTGCCAGTAGTACAGCGAGTCCCGGCAGAGCCTCCTACGAGCAGTACTTC.

This sequence joins TRBV5-1 and TRBJ2-1; 10 bases align to TRBD2. This CDR3 has 16 residues. Germline values: CDR1 SGHRS, CDR2 YFSETQ. With V trimmed by 1 base and J by 2 bases, 3 bases remained unmatched. DNA of the CDR3: TGCGCCAGCAGCTTGATGAGCGGGAGGGCCTACAATGAGCAGTTCTTC. It encodes CASSLMSGRAYNEQFF. The full variable domain, rest sourced from reference TRBV5-1 and TRBJ2-1, is KAGVTQTPRYLIKTRGQQVTLSCSPISGHRSVSWYQQTPGQGLQFLFEYFSETQRNKGNFPGRFSGRQFSNSRSEMNVSTLELGDSALYLCASSLMSGRAYNEQFFGPGTRLTVL.

This clone was found a few times. The chain joins TRBV4-2 to TRBJ2-5, with TRBD1 identical over 7 bases. Per germline, CDR1 LGHNA and CDR2 YNFKEQ. This CDR3 has 13 amino acids. V lost 5 bases, J lost 8 bases, and 8 bases stayed unmatched. CDR3 coding DNA: TGTGCCAGCAGCTGGGGGACAGTTAGAACCCAGTACTTC. Its translation is CASSWGTVRTQYF.

V is TRBV2 and J is TRBJ1-2; 7 bases are shared with TRBD1. V lost 9 bases and J lost 4; bases outside the gene matches: 14. Germline CDR1 and CDR2: SNHLY and FYNNEI. CDR3 length equals 15 residues. The CDR3 is CARRNSSGGSYGYTF. CDR3 DNA sequence: TGTGCCAGGCGGAACTCCTCAGGGGGAAGCTATGGCTACACCTTC.

The rearrangement links TRBV4-1 to TRBJ2-1; 7 positions agree with TRBD2. The CDR3 has 18 residues. Germline loops: CDR1 MGHRA, CDR2 YSYEKL. V lost 0 bases, J lost 0 bases, and 8 bases stayed unmatched. CDR3 DNA sequence: TGCGCCAGCAGCCAAGATTGGCGGGGGATGAGCTCCTACAATGAGCAGTTCTTC. It yields the protein CASSQDWRGMSSYNEQFF.

The chain couples TRBV30 to TRBJ1-3; D is unclear. Germline V gene data show CDR1 as GTSNPN and CDR2 as SVGIG (reference sequence). The CDR3 sequence is 12 residues long. With 0 bases removed from V and 3 bases from J, the gap between germline ends came to 3 bases. This CDR3 is CAWSVHGNTIYF. The CDR3, as DNA: TGTGCCTGGAGTGTACATGGAAACACCATATATTTT.

The table lists this clone with a few counts. The chain combines TRBV7-8 with TRBJ2-1; D possibly corresponds to TRBD1 (6 bases). CDR1 and CDR2 (germline): SGHVS, FQNEAQ. With 1 base removed from V and 3 bases from J, the gap between germline ends came to 13 bases. CDR3 size: 16 residues. CDR3 in amino acids: CASSLEWGLIYNEQFF. The CDR3 DNA follows: TGTGCCAGCAGCTTAGAGTGGGGGCTCATCTACAATGAGCAGTTCTTC.

Only a few counts were recorded for this clone. The chain has TRBV7-3 and TRBJ2-1; 14 bases align to TRBD2. Trimming removed 5 bases from V and 12 bases from J; junction bases left unmatched: 9. From germline, CDR1 is SGHTA and CDR2 FQGTGA. The CDR3 runs 15 residues. The CDR3 DNA reads TGTGCCAGCAGCCGACTAGCGGGGGGGGCCCAAACGCAGTTCTTC. Protein sequence: CASSRLAGGAQTQFF.

This clone was counted between two and nine times. V and J are TRBV5-5 and TRBJ2-3; 7 bases are shared with TRBD1. V shed 4 bases, J shed 3 bases, and the junction held 8 bases outside the gene matches. This CDR3 is 15 amino acids long. Germline V gene data show CDR1 as SGHKS and CDR2 as YYEKEE (reference sequence). The CDR3 reads CASSRPGGLTDTQYF. CDR3 bases: TGTGCCAGCAGCCGACCAGGGGGTTTGACAGATACGCAGTATTTT.

This clone was seen a handful of times. The chain employs TRBV5-6 and TRBJ2-1; no clear D. The V gene's germline CDR1 is SGHDT and CDR2 YYEEEE. The CDR3 sequence is 12 residues long. V was cut by 1 base and J by 6 bases, with 5 bases left in between. The CDR3 loop is CASSLRANEQFF. In DNA, the CDR3 is TGTGCCAGCAGCTTGAGAGCCAATGAGCAGTTCTTC.

This clone turned up a few times. The chain employs TRBV11-2 and TRBJ2-1; possibly TRBD1 for D (6 bases). Germline V gene data show CDR1 as SGHAT and CDR2 as FQNNGV. Trimming pared 4 bases from V and 5 bases from J, leaving 24 bases between. This CDR3 is 18 amino acids long. CDR3 sequence: CASSSSTKPQGYHNEQFF. CDR3 bases: TGTGCCAGCAGCTCTTCAACCAAACCTCAGGGGTACCACAATGAGCAGTTCTTC.

The chain uses TRBV11-1 and TRBJ1-1; 8 bases match TRBD1. This CDR3 contains 15 residues. Germline V gene sequence: CDR1 SGHAT, CDR2 FQDESV (reference sequence). Trimming took 2 bases from V and 1 from J; bases not matched to a gene: 3. DNA for the CDR3: TGTGCCAGCAGCTTACAGGGGGCAAGGAACACTGAAGCTTTCTTT. Protein product: CASSLQGARNTEAFF.

The chain couples TRBV25-1 to TRBJ2-7; TRBD1 agrees at 11 bases. Germline trimming cut 5 bases from V and 5 bases from J; bases unmatched to any gene: 5. CDR3 length: 14 residues. The germline CDR1 and CDR2 sequences are MGHDK and SYGVNS. The CDR3 loop is CASSRGQGAHEQYF. As DNA, the CDR3 is TGTGCCAGCAGTCGAGGACAGGGGGCCCACGAGCAGTACTTC.

The V gene is TRBV5-5, the J gene TRBJ2-6; the match to TRBD1 covers 9 bases. J lost 0 bases, V lost 0 bases, and 4 bases had no gene match. Germline V gives CDR1 SGHKS, CDR2 YYEKEE (reference sequence). This CDR3 is 18 amino acids long. This chain's CDR3 is CASSLAGTGRSGANVLTF. In nucleotides, the CDR3 is TGTGCCAGCAGCTTGGCTGGGACAGGGCGCTCTGGGGCCAACGTCCTGACTTTC.